The next 7 T cell receptor beta chains were all read from a single sample in a study of blood T cell repertoires in COVID-19. Method: immunoSEQ multiplex PCR; TCRdb's copy keeps in-frame clones and lacks some. The sample consists of under 300,000 clones, around 82% of them appearing once. The source material was PBMCs or T cells enriched from blood (not recorded which). All receptors derive from a man aged 50-60 years who had recovered from COVID-19.

The chain recombines TRBV9 with TRBJ2-7; tentatively, D is TRBD2 (5 bases). CDR1 is SGDLS and CDR2 is YYNGEE in the germline V gene. CDR3 length: 13 amino acids. V dropped 2 bases and J dropped 7 bases, with 13 bases sitting between them. In DNA, the CDR3 is TGTGCCAGCAGCGTCCCTGAGTCGGGGGAGCAGTACTTC. It is translated as CASSVPESGEQYF.

The chain uses TRBV3-1 (or the pseudogene TRBV3-2) and TRBJ1-4, with D tentatively TRBD1 (6 bases). CDR3 length: 14 amino acids. From germline, CDR1 is LGHDT and CDR2 YNNKEL (reference sequence). Trimming left V 6 bases short and J 8 bases short, with 16 bases between. CDR3 in amino acids: CASSPRGGSEKLFF. The CDR3, as DNA: TGTGCCAGCAGTCCCCGTGGGGGCAGCGAAAAACTGTTTTTT.

This chain connects TRBV11-2 to TRBJ2-7; 7 bases are a match to TRBD1. CDR1 is SGHAT, CDR2 FQNNGV, per germline. This CDR3 spans 14 amino acids. V shed 5 bases, J shed 9 bases, and the junction held 13 bases outside the gene matches. DNA for the CDR3: TGTGCCAGCAGCGGACAGGCCCATTTAGTCGGGCAGTACTTC. This codes for CASSGQAHLVGQYF.

The V gene is TRBV5-6, the J gene TRBJ2-5; 15 positions agree with TRBD2. The trim removed 2 bases at V and 5 bases at J, leaving 1 base unmatched. The germline gives CDR1 SGHDT, CDR2 YYEEEE. CDR3 length: 15 residues. CDR3 in DNA: TGTGCCAGCAGCTTAGGGACTAGCGGGGGGGAGACCCAGTACTTC. Encoded protein: CASSLGTSGGETQYF.

This clone has a handful of counts. This chain joins TRBV19 and TRBJ1-3; D unresolved. Trimming left V 9 bases short and J 0 bases short, with 12 bases between. This CDR3 has 14 amino acids. The V gene's germline CDR1 is LNHDA and CDR2 SQIVND (reference sequence). CDR3 amino acids: CASGEFFSGNTIYF. CDR3 DNA sequence: TGTGCCAGCGGGGAGTTCTTCTCTGGAAACACCATATATTTT.

This rearrangement joins TRBV7-2 to TRBJ1-1; D remains ambiguous. Between the trimmed V and J ends, which lost 5 bases and 4 bases, there was a span of 14 bases. Per germline, CDR1 SGHTA and CDR2 FQGNSA. The CDR3 runs 14 residues. In DNA, the CDR3 is TGTGCCAGCAGCAAAGGGTCGGAGGGCACTGAAGCTTTCTTT. Translating gives CASSKGSEGTEAFF.

The V call is TRBV25-1, the J call TRBJ2-3, with D maybe TRBD2 (5 bases). This CDR3 has 13 amino acids. V lost 0 bases and J lost 4, with 5 bases in between. CDR1 is MGHDK, CDR2 SYGVNS, per germline. The CDR3 sequence is CASSEYGADTQYF. Written as DNA, the CDR3 is TGTGCCAGCAGTGAATACGGGGCAGATACGCAGTATTTT.